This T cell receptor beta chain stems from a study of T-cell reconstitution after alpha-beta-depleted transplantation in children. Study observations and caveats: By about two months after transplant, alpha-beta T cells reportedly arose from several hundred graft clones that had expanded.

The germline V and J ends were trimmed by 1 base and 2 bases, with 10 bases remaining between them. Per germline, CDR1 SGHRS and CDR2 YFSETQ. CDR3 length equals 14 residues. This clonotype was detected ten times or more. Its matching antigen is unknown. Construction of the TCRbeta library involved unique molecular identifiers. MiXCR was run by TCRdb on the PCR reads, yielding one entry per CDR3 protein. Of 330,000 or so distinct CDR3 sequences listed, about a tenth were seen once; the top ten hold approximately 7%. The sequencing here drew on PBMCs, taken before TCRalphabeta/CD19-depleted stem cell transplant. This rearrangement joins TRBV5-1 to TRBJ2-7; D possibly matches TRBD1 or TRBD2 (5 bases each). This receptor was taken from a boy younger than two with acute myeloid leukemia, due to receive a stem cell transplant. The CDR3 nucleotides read TGCGCCAGCAGCTTGTTGGGGGTGACCTACGAGCAGTACTTC. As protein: CASSLLGVTYEQYF.